This T cell receptor (beta chain) was retrieved from a study of CDR3 diversity in severe acne. This clonotype was recorded a few times. TCRdb re-derived calls from the PCR reads in MiXCR, one entry per CDR3 protein. Among some 90,000 distinct CDR3 sequences listed, approximately 49% were seen once. The V and J ends lost 5 bases and 5 bases respectively, with 19 bases between them. The CDR3 has 15 residues. Per the germline V gene, CDR1 is LNHDA and CDR2 is SQIVND (reference sequence). This sequence originates from a male donor with severe acne vulgaris. Sequenced: blood. The chain is built from TRBV19 and TRBJ2-7; D might be TRBD1 (5 bases). The CDR3 bases are TGTGCCAGTAGTTCCCTATCCCTAGGGGCCAACGAGCAGTACTTC. Translating gives CASSSLSLGANEQYF.